This TCR beta chain appears in the sequencing data of a study of regulatory T cells in long-lasting Graves disease. In the study overall: The antithyroid drugs taken by newly diagnosed Graves' patients had been used for under 3 months.

iRepertoire HTBI primers and Arm-PCR of CDR3 regions built TCR beta libraries. MiXCR was run by TCRdb on the multiplex PCR reads, yielding one entry per CDR3 protein. The sample consists of about 540,000 distinct CDR3 sequences, 13% of them appearing once. Trimming stripped 1 base from V and 5 bases from J, with 20 bases between. The CDR3 sequence is 17 residues long. Germline-derived CDR1 and CDR2 are SQVTM and ANQGSEA. Study-level results: Under persistent disease, TRBV28, TRBJ1-2 and TRBJ2-5 were used preferentially. Newly diagnosed Graves' patients exceeded persistent ones in TCR diversity. Thyroid tissue was not studied; only peripheral blood was.

This clonotype was seen many times. Its target is not known. Time point in this sample: newly diagnosed GD, antithyroid drugs for less than 3 months. The TCR library was prepared using RNA isolated from PBMCs. These sequences were also reported in another study, on T cells in Graves' hyperthyroidism and ophthalmopathy.

The chain joins TRBV29-1 to TRBJ2-2, with D perhaps matching TRBD2 (6 bases). Specimen: peripheral blood mononuclear cells (PBMCs), collected at new diagnosis, from a patient treated with antithyroid drugs. This clonotype was obtained from a man aged 30 to 39 with Graves disease. The chain's CDR3 is CSVEASLANVGTGELFF. CDR3 nucleotide sequence: TGCAGCGTTGAAGCAAGCCTAGCGAACGTGGGGACCGGGGAGCTGTTTTTT.